This TCR beta chain comes out of a study of blood T cell repertoires in COVID-19. Germline V lookup: CDR1 SGHRS, CDR2 YFSETQ. CDR3 size: 15 residues. V was trimmed by 0 bases and J by 2 bases, leaving 10 bases between them. The assay was immunoSEQ multiplex PCR, and TCRdb's table has in-frame clones only and misses some. Seen here are around 200,000 clones, 75% to 85% observed once, and the top ten hold about 1.3%. The chain employs TRBV5-1 and TRBJ2-3; no reliable D call. This receptor was taken from a woman aged 25 to 39 with COVID-19, enrolled during active disease. The sequenced sample consisted of peripheral blood. The CDR3 sequence: CASSLDRRPTDTQYF. The CDR3 DNA sequence: TGCGCCAGCAGCTTGGATAGGAGACCCACAGATACGCAGTATTTT.